What follows is one T cell receptor beta chain and its context. As yet, its antigen is unknown. An end of the junction does not agree with germline; a read error may underlie this. The sample belongs to a study of tumor-infiltrating lymphocytes in glioblastoma multiforme. TCR beta libraries were built from RNA through three nested multiplex PCR rounds using modified ARM-PCR. Input was approximately 0.5 ug total RNA, reverse-transcribed with a C-beta primer. No unique molecular identifiers were described for these TCRB libraries. TCRdb reprocessed the multiplex PCR reads with MiXCR, giving one entry per CDR3 protein. The table lists 30,000 or so distinct CDR3 sequences, about 58% of them singletons, with approximately 33% in the top ten. This CDR3 has 12 residues. Study findings and constraints: No surface-marker sorting into functional T cell subtypes was done. Clone frequencies may be distorted by unequal TCR transcripts per cell.

This chain uses TRBV12-3 or TRBV12-4 with TRBJ1-2; no firm D call. This sequence was found in a male donor with glioblastoma. Sequencing used brain tumor tissue. The chain's CDR3 is CACSWLNYGYTF. The DNA for the CDR3 is TGTGCCTGCAGTTGGCTGAACTATGGCTACACCTTC.